A selection of T cell receptor beta chains follows, all from one sample in a study of identical twins. TCRdb reprocessed the 5' RACE reads via MiXCR and lists one record per CDR3 protein. The table includes over 200,000 distinct CDR3 sequences, roughly 7.1% detected once. This same sample was also part of a study on T cells expressing NK-cell markers.

Sequences were obtained from CD8+ T cells sorted from blood. The receptors derive from a woman aged 18-30 years in good health. Both conserved end residues are part of each CDR3. The D gene is left open where the match is weak. Size is omitted from some rows. Given values are once, few, many or a class for expanded clones.

d_call: .
v_call: TRBV9
clone_size: few
j_call: TRBJ2-3
cdr3_nt: TGTGCCAGCAGCGTAGCGGGTGCGCCAGATACGCAGTATTTT
cdr3_aa: CASSVAGAPDTQYF

d_call: .
v_call: TRBV20-1
clone_size: few
j_call: TRBJ2-4
cdr3_nt: TGCAGTGTAGAAGGACCGGTAGCCAAAAACATTCAGTACTTC
cdr3_aa: CSVEGPVAKNIQYF

d_call: .
v_call: TRBV12-3/TRBV12-4
clone_size: few
j_call: TRBJ2-5
cdr3_nt: TGTGCCAGCAGTCATACCACAGGAGCGGAGACCCAGTACTTC
cdr3_aa: CASSHTTGAETQYF

d_call: .
v_call: TRBV20-1
clone_size: few
j_call: TRBJ2-5
cdr3_nt: TGCAGTGCTGAACTCCCTGGCTGGGAGACCCAGTACTTC
cdr3_aa: CSAELPGWETQYF

d_call: TRBD2
v_call: TRBV6-4
clone_size: .
j_call: TRBJ2-3
cdr3_nt: TGTGCCAGTGACTCCCAGGGAGGGGGCACAGATACGCAGTATTTT
cdr3_aa: CASDSQGGGTDTQYF

d_call: .
v_call: TRBV29-1
clone_size: .
j_call: TRBJ2-7
cdr3_nt: TGCAGCGTTGGCGACATAACCTACGAGCAGTACTTC
cdr3_aa: CSVGDITYEQYF

d_call: TRBD2
v_call: TRBV13
clone_size: few
j_call: TRBJ2-1
cdr3_nt: TGTGCCAGCGGGCTAGCGGGAGTCGATGAGCAGTTCTTC
cdr3_aa: CASGLAGVDEQFF

d_call: .
v_call: TRBV20-1
clone_size: many
j_call: TRBJ1-3
cdr3_nt: TGCAGTGCTAGAGAGACATACACGTACTCTGGAAACACCATATATTTT
cdr3_aa: CSARETYTYSGNTIYF

d_call: TRBD1
v_call: TRBV2
clone_size: many
j_call: TRBJ1-2
cdr3_nt: TGTGCCAGCAGTGAATTCCCCTCGTTGACAGGGTTCGATGGCTACACCTTC
cdr3_aa: CASSEFPSLTGFDGYTF

d_call: .
v_call: TRBV2
clone_size: few
j_call: TRBJ2-1
cdr3_nt: TGTGCCAGCAGTGAGGTGGGACGAATCGCCTACAATGAGCAGTTCTTC
cdr3_aa: CASSEVGRIAYNEQFF

d_call: TRBD1
v_call: TRBV7-9
clone_size: many
j_call: TRBJ1-3
cdr3_nt: TGTGCCAGCAGCTCCACCCGGGACAGGGGACCTGGAAACACCATATATTTT
cdr3_aa: CASSSTRDRGPGNTIYF

d_call: TRBD2
v_call: TRBV20-1
clone_size: few
j_call: TRBJ2-6
cdr3_nt: TGCAGTGCTAGAGATTACGGGGCGGGGGGGCTCAACGTCCTGACTTTC
cdr3_aa: CSARDYGAGGLNVLTF

d_call: TRBD1
v_call: TRBV3-1
clone_size: few
j_call: TRBJ2-7
cdr3_nt: TGTGCCAGCAGCCAAGTGGGACAGGGTCTGGGCGAGCAGTACTTC
cdr3_aa: CASSQVGQGLGEQYF

d_call: .
v_call: TRBV20-1
clone_size: few
j_call: TRBJ2-1
cdr3_nt: TGCAGTGCTACCCAGTACGGCGCATTACACAATGAGCAGTTCTTC
cdr3_aa: CSATQYGALHNEQFF

d_call: .
v_call: TRBV9
clone_size: few
j_call: TRBJ1-2
cdr3_nt: TGTGCCAGCAGCGTAGCCCCGGGCTGGGGCTATGGCTACACCTTC
cdr3_aa: CASSVAPGWGYGYTF

d_call: TRBD2
v_call: TRBV27
clone_size: few
j_call: TRBJ2-1
cdr3_nt: TGTGCCAGCAGTTTACTAGCGGGGGGGCGAGAGCAGTTCTTC
cdr3_aa: CASSLLAGGREQFF